The clone carrying this T cell receptor (beta chain) was seen ten or more times. Antigen specificity is unknown. This CDR3 region has 15 residues. Per germline, CDR1 SGHRS and CDR2 YFSETQ. The ends lost 6 bases at V and 2 bases at J; junction bases unmatched: 11. The data derive from a study of T cells after yellow fever vaccination. Study background: Low-cell-number fractions were prepared with SMART-Seq v4 Ultra Low Input. General study findings and limits: Clones from primary vaccination mostly reappeared after the booster (approximately 95% CD4, 88% CD8).

TCRdb passed the 5' RACE reads through MiXCR, listing each CDR3 protein once. The sample holds under 150,000 distinct CDR3 sequences; 7.7% are singletons and the top ten take under 0.95%. V and J are TRBV5-1 and TRBJ2-7; TRBD2 agrees at 7 bases. The sample in question was CD4+ T cells sorted from PBMCs, obtained 5 days after the yellow fever booster vaccination. The clonotype was recovered from a man younger than 40 who received the YFV17D yellow fever vaccine. DNA of the CDR3: TGCGCCAGCATGAAAGGCCCGGGGGGAACCTACGAGCAGTACTTC. It encodes CASMKGPGGTYEQYF.